The next 18 T cell receptor beta chains were all read from a single sample in a study of T cells in Graves' hyperthyroidism and ophthalmopathy. Template material for amplifying TCR beta CDR3 regions consisted of RNA transcripts. First-round RT-PCR with HTBI primers amplified the TCR CDR3 region. In TCRdb, the multiplex PCR reads were re-called with MiXCR into one record per CDR3 protein. Counted here are 610,000 or so distinct CDR3 sequences, about 45% occurring once; the ten biggest clones make up more than 7.5%. Sequenced input: peripheral blood or thyroid tissue (not recorded which). All receptors derive from a woman aged 18-29 years with Graves' hyperthyroidism.

A note on this clonotype: A read error may be the cause here, since a much bigger clone is one base away. The DNA for the CDR3 is TGTGCCAGCAGCTTGATTAGCGGGGGGAGTACCGGGGAGCTGTTTTTT. Translating gives CASSLISGGSTGELFF. V gene TRBV5-5 combines with J gene TRBJ2-2; 10 bases agree with TRBD2. This CDR3 is built from 16 residues. Germline CDR1 and CDR2: SGHKS and YYEKEE (reference sequence). After removal of 1 base from V and 5 bases from J, the junction contained 5 bases not matched to a gene.

This clonotype was recorded at least ten times. This rearrangement joins TRBV2 to TRBJ2-7; D assignment may be TRBD1 or TRBD2 (5 bases each). The CDR3 spans 14 residues. V lost 2 bases and J 5 bases, leaving 13 bases between the germline ends. The germline CDR1 and CDR2 sequences are SNHLY and FYNNEI. CDR3: CASSELGDKNEQYF. CDR3 bases: TGTGCCAGCAGTGAATTGGGGGATAAAAACGAGCAGTACTTC.

The genes are TRBV19 and TRBJ1-2; D gene unclear. Trimming took 5 bases from V and 6 from J, leaving 16 bases between them. CDR3 length equals 14 residues. CDR1 is LNHDA, CDR2 SQIVND, per germline (reference sequence). The chain's CDR3 is CASSPDAGIDGYTF. The DNA for the CDR3 is TGTGCCAGTAGTCCTGATGCAGGAATCGATGGCTACACCTTC.

This rearrangement joins TRBV30 to TRBJ1-2, with a tentative D call TRBD1 (5 bases). V was clipped by 4 bases and J by 4 bases, with 13 bases between them. CDR3 length equals 13 residues. Per the germline V gene, CDR1 is GTSNPN and CDR2 is SVGIG (reference sequence). Written as DNA, the CDR3 is TGTGCCTGGACCCTCGGGGCTGCCTATGGCTACACCTTC. This sequence encodes CAWTLGAAYGYTF.

V and J are TRBV29-1 and TRBJ2-7, with a tentative D call TRBD2 (5 bases). With 8 bases removed from V and 4 bases from J, the gap between germline ends came to 15 bases. There are 12 residues in the CDR3. The germline gives CDR1 SQVTM, CDR2 ANQGSEA. The CDR3 sequence is CSLGASGYEQYF. The CDR3 nucleotides read TGCAGCTTGGGTGCCAGCGGATACGAGCAGTACTTC.

A remark on this clonotype: This CDR3 fails to terminate in the conserved phenylalanine or tryptophan, so it likely reflects a read error. The DNA is omitted, as the CDR3 cannot be located on it reliably, and the CDR3 follows TCRdb's listing. The chain recombines TRBV7-9 with TRBJ2-2; the table's D call of TRBD1 was not tested on the DNA. The germline CDR1 and CDR2 sequences are SEHNR and FQNEAQ (reference sequence). The CDR3 totals 16 residues, both ends included. The CDR3: CASSLASDRTYRGAVV.

The chain employs TRBV2 and TRBJ1-1; TRBD1 agrees at 7 bases. CDR1 is SNHLY, CDR2 FYNNEI, per germline. The junction had 7 bases not matched to a gene; V was cut back by 5 bases and J by 1 base. The CDR3 runs 15 residues. CDR3 residues: CASSSQGDTNTEAFF. In nucleotides, the CDR3 is TGTGCCAGCAGTTCGCAGGGGGACACGAACACTGAAGCTTTCTTT.

As regards this clonotype: The conserved phenylalanine or tryptophan normally closing the CDR3 is absent here, so this likely arose from a read error. This rearrangement joins TRBV7-2 to TRBJ1-5; the D gene is possibly TRBD1 (6 bases). Trimming took off 3 bases at V and 4 bases at J, with 10 bases between the two ends. This CDR3 is 14 amino acids long. Germline V gene data show CDR1 as SGHTA and CDR2 as FQGNSA. CDR3: CASSFQGRNQPQHL. Here the CDR3 DNA reads TGTGCCAGCAGCTTTCAGGGGCGGAATCAGCCCCAGCATCTT.

This rearrangement joins TRBV12-3 or TRBV12-4 to TRBJ1-3; maybe TRBD1 (5 bases). With 6 bases removed from V and 4 bases from J, the gap between germline ends came to 19 bases. The CDR3 extends over 16 amino acids. This chain's CDR3 is CASSPELGVIGNTIYF. The CDR3 DNA follows: TGTGCCAGCAGCCCGGAATTGGGGGTGATAGGAAACACCATATATTTT.

This clonotype showed up just once. The CDR3 sequence: CASSLTRVGELFF. As DNA, the CDR3 is TGTGCCAGCAGCTTAACGCGGGTCGGGGAGCTGTTTTTT. This rearrangement joins TRBV7-3 to TRBJ2-2, with a weak D call TRBD2 (5 bases). Looked up from germline, CDR1 is SGHTA and CDR2 is FQGTGA. There are 13 residues in the CDR3. The V end was cut by 0 bases, the J end by 7 bases, with 6 bases between.

This clonotype has at least ten counts. The chain combines TRBV7-9 with TRBJ1-1; unclear D gene. V was shortened by 5 bases and J by 1 base, with 20 bases between the two germline ends. Looked up from germline, CDR1 is SEHNR and CDR2 is FQNEAQ (reference sequence). The CDR3 totals 17 residues. The CDR3 loop reads CASSTLAGLMENTEAFF. The DNA of the CDR3 is TGTGCCAGCAGCACGCTCGCGGGGTTAATGGAGAACACTGAAGCTTTCTTT. Variable domain in full (rest from reference TRBV7-9 and TRBJ1-1): DTGVSQNPRHKITKRGQNVTFRCDPISEHNRLYWYRQTLGQGPEFLTYFQNEAQLEKSRLLSDRFSAERPKGSFSTLEIQRTEQGDSAMYLCASSTLAGLMENTEAFFGQGTRLTVV.

This clonotype came up once. A much bigger clone sits one base away, suggesting this may be a read error. The rearrangement joins TRBV10-3 to TRBJ2-5; no firm D call. The CDR3 consists of 13 residues. The V gene's germline CDR1 is ENHRY and CDR2 SYGVKD. V lost 6 bases and J lost 3, with 11 bases in between. CDR3 sequence reads: CAIRATLEETQYF. For the CDR3, the DNA is TGTGCCATCAGAGCCACACTTGAAGAGACCCAGTACTTC.

The sample holds a few counts of this clonotype. This chain uses TRBV10-3 with TRBJ1-2, with D perhaps matching TRBD1 (6 bases). CDR1 ENHRY and CDR2 SYGVKD come from the germline V gene. V lost 11 bases and J lost 4, with 23 bases in between. This CDR3 is built from 15 residues. CDR3 nucleotides: TGTGCCGTCCAGAAAGAAACAGGGTGGCCCTATGGCTACACCTTC. As protein: CAVQKETGWPYGYTF.

Concerning this clonotype itself: The junction departs from the called germline gene at one end, perhaps through a read error. J is TRBJ1-2 and V is TRBV12-3 or TRBV12-4; D is unresolved. This CDR3 has 11 residues. The CDR3 loop reads CAGSLQLGYTF. The DNA for the CDR3 is TGTGCCGGCAGTTTACAGTTAGGCTACACCTTC.

This clonotype was detected only a few times. The chain carries TRBV20-1 and TRBJ1-5, with 9 nucleotides matching TRBD1. The germline CDR1 and CDR2 sequences are DFQATT and SNEGSKA (reference sequence). The CDR3 is made up of 16 amino acids. Trimming at V came to 2 bases and at J to 0 bases, leaving 5 bases not matched to a gene. This CDR3 reads CSARPGQGYSNQPQHF. CDR3 sequence (DNA): TGCAGTGCTAGACCGGGACAGGGCTATAGCAATCAGCCCCAGCATTTT.

Comments on this clonotype: One end of the junction varies from germline; a read error may be responsible. The chain carries TRBV7-2 and TRBJ2-7, with 9 bases fitting TRBD2. Germline assignment: CDR1 SGHTA and CDR2 FQGNSA. CDR3 size: 15 residues. In DNA, the CDR3 is TGTGCCAGCAACTTAGTTACTAGCGGGCTCTACGAGCAGTACTTC. Translation: CASNLVTSGLYEQYF.

V usage is TRBV19 and J usage is TRBJ1-2; TRBD1 aligns across 10 bases. The length of the CDR3 is 16 residues. With V trimmed by 5 bases and J by 3 bases, 9 bases remained unmatched. CDR1 is LNHDA, CDR2 SQIVND, per germline (reference sequence). The CDR3, as DNA: TGTGCCAGTAGTGTCCGGGACAGGGGTATTTACTATGGCTACACCTTC. It codes for CASSVRDRGIYYGYTF.

This clonotype has a count of ten or more. The V call is TRBV12-3 or TRBV12-4, the J call TRBJ2-7; maybe TRBD2 (6 bases). The CDR3 is 15 residues long. Deletions cut 4 bases from V and 3 bases from J, with 16 bases between. The CDR3 spells CASSSTLRGNYEQYF. CDR3 nucleotides: TGTGCCAGCAGTTCCACACTCCGGGGGAACTACGAGCAGTACTTC.